This T cell receptor beta chain comes out of a study of blood T cells in healthy people across ages. It was with a sample-barcoded 5' primer and a J-beta primer mix that a second PCR of roughly 6 to 11 cycles was run. Each CDR3 protein is one row after TCRdb ran MiXCR on the 5' RACE reads. Among about 930,000 distinct CDR3 sequences listed, about 28% were seen once. Whole-study results and caveats: Researchers said unsorted PBMCs prevented a conclusive naive versus antigen-experienced comparison.

The CDR3 runs to 13 residues. The germline V gene encodes CDR1 SGHTA and CDR2 FQGNSA. The V and J ends lost 4 bases and 3 bases respectively, with 9 bases between them. Remarks on this clonotype: Its antigen is still unknown.

Staff drew roughly 10 milliliters of peripheral blood from each donor. This same sample was also taken into another study, of T cells of mothers and their children. That report notes: M1S, a second-PCR primer, added sample barcodes and 2-4 random nucleotides.

V gene TRBV7-2 combines with J gene TRBJ1-1; D is unclear. The material sequenced was blood. The TCR was taken from a woman between 35 and 50 years old in good health. Here the CDR3 DNA reads TGTGCCAGCAGCTATTTTCGGGACACTGAAGCTTTCTTT. Its protein product is CASSYFRDTEAFF.